A selection of T cell receptor beta chains follows, all from one sample in a study of CD8 T cells in Susac syndrome. MiXCR, applied by TCRdb to the immunoSEQ multiplex PCR reads, yields one record per CDR3 protein. The repertoire holds approximately 140,000 distinct CDR3 sequences, with approximately 93% as singletons. The sample was CD8+ T cells from PBMCs. These receptors were collected from a human donor in good health. Each CDR3 is given with its conserved first and last residue. A D gene is named only where the DNA matches it firmly. Only part of the rows carry a size: once, few, many, or a class if the clone is expanded.

j_call v_call clone_size d_call cdr3_nt cdr3_aa
TRBJ2-4 TRBV13 NA NA TGTGCCAGCAGCTTACGGAGGAATGGAAACATTCAGTACTTC CASSLRRNGNIQYF
TRBJ1-5 TRBV30 once NA TGTGCCTGGAGCGTCGGGACACTAAGCAATCAGCCCCAGCATTTT CAWSVGTLSNQPQHF
TRBJ2-3 TRBV20-1 NA NA TGCAGTGCTCGCCTTGAGGGTCGAGATACGCAGTATTTT CSARLEGRDTQYF
TRBJ2-7 TRBV9 NA TRBD1 TGTGCCAGCAGCGTAGAGGCGTTAGGGACAGGGACCTACGAGCAGTACTTC CASSVEALGTGTYEQYF
TRBJ2-1 TRBV11-2 few NA TGTGCCAGCAGCTTAGGGAGCAATGAGCAGTTCTTC CASSLGSNEQFF
TRBJ2-7 TRBV27 NA TRBD2 TGTGCCAGCAGATCCGGGACTAGCGAAGCCTACGAGCAGTACTTC CASRSGTSEAYEQYF
TRBJ2-7 TRBV3-1 NA NA TGTGCCAGCAGCCAAGAAGCGGAACTTGCGTACGAGCAGTACTTC CASSQEAELAYEQYF
TRBJ2-7 TRBV4-3 NA NA TGCGCCAGCAGCCAAGATCGAGACTGGTACGAGCAGTACTTC CASSQDRDWYEQYF
TRBJ1-2 TRBV19 NA TRBD1 TGTGCCAGTAGTTTGGGGACCGGGACAGCTAACTATGGCTACACCTTC CASSLGTGTANYGYTF
TRBJ2-1 TRBV12-3/TRBV12-4 NA TRBD1 TGTGCCAGCAGCCCCTGGGACAGGGAGAATGAGCAGTTCTTC CASSPWDRENEQFF
TRBJ2-2 TRBV7-9 NA NA TGTGCCAGCAGCCACCGGGACCTCACCGGGGAGCTGTTTTTT CASSHRDLTGELFF
TRBJ2-7 TRBV3-1 once TRBD1 TGTGCCAGCAGCGGTACCGGGACAGGCGAATACGAGCAGTACTTC CASSGTGTGEYEQYF
TRBJ2-7 TRBV4-2 NA TRBD1 TGTGCCAGCAGCCCCCAGGGACAGGGCAGCGAGCAGTACTTC CASSPQGQGSEQYF
TRBJ2-2 TRBV20-1 NA TRBD1 TGCAGTGCCGATGGGACAGGGAACACCGGGGAGCTGTTTTTT CSADGTGNTGELFF
TRBJ2-7 TRBV5-6 once TRBD2 TGTGCCAGCAGCTTTCGACTAGCGGGTATCTACGAGCAGTACTTC CASSFRLAGIYEQYF
TRBJ1-1 TRBV15 NA NA TGTGCCACCAGCGGTAACAGAAACACTGAAGCTTTCTTT CATSGNRNTEAFF